Below are 17 T cell receptor beta chains sequenced from a single sample in a study of OX40 agonist ivuxolimab in advanced cancers. Repertoires were generated with immunoSEQ multiplex PCR, while TCRdb's copy carries only in-frame clones and drops some. The sample shows tens of thousands of clones, around 90% of them seen only once. The sequencing here drew on CD4+ or CD8+ T cells sorted from blood, taken in a trial of the OX40 agonist ivuxolimab. The source of these receptors is an adult with an advanced solid tumor such as melanoma, head and neck, liver or kidney cancer.

The chain links TRBV28 to TRBJ1-1; no reliable D call. Trimming removed 6 bases from V and 1 base from J, with 15 bases in between. The CDR3 totals 15 residues. From germline, CDR1 is MDHEN and CDR2 SYDVKM. The CDR3 reads CASSSEGQKNTEAFF. CDR3 DNA: TGTGCCAGCAGCTCGGAGGGCCAAAAGAACACTGAAGCTTTCTTT.

The chain has TRBV6-1 and TRBJ2-3; 12 bases align to TRBD2. Losses at the gene ends were 4 bases for V and 0 bases for J; bases not matched to a gene: 2. The germline gives CDR1 MNHNS, CDR2 SASEGT. CDR3 size: 16 residues. DNA for the CDR3: TGTGCCAGCAGTGTAGGGACTAGCGGGAGCACAGATACGCAGTATTTT. It encodes CASSVGTSGSTDTQYF.

The chain is built from TRBV29-1 and TRBJ2-1; the match to TRBD2 covers 15 bases. With V trimmed by 4 bases and J by 2 bases, 3 bases remained unmatched. The CDR3 extends over 16 amino acids. Germline V lookup: CDR1 SQVTM, CDR2 ANQGSEA. The CDR3 loop reads CSVGGLAGGTYNEQFF. Here the CDR3 DNA reads TGCAGCGTTGGGGGACTAGCGGGAGGAACCTACAATGAGCAGTTCTTC.

The CDR3 spells CAILAGGSTDTQYF. The CDR3 bases are TGTGCCATCCTAGCGGGAGGAAGCACAGATACGCAGTATTTT. The rearrangement joins TRBV10-3 to TRBJ2-3; 11 nucleotides align to TRBD2. V shed 8 bases, J shed 0 bases, and the junction held 1 base outside the gene matches. The length of the CDR3 is 14 residues. Looked up from germline, CDR1 is ENHRY and CDR2 is SYGVKD.

The chain employs TRBV7-3 and TRBJ2-1, with 12 bases fitting TRBD2. The trim removed 5 bases at V and 10 bases at J, leaving 6 bases unmatched. The CDR3 contains 14 residues. Germline V gene sequence: CDR1 SGHTA, CDR2 FQGTGA. CDR3 region: CASSNLAGGGEQFF. The CDR3 DNA follows: TGTGCCAGCAGCAACCTAGCGGGAGGGGGAGAGCAGTTCTTC.

Only one count was recorded for this clone. The chain couples TRBV28 to TRBJ2-7; D remains ambiguous. Per the germline V gene, CDR1 is MDHEN and CDR2 is SYDVKM. V lost 4 bases and J lost 2, with 15 bases in between. This CDR3 spans 15 amino acids. CDR3 DNA sequence: TGTGCCAGCAGTTCCCCCGGTCGTGGAGCCTACGAGCAGTACTTC. Translating it yields CASSSPGRGAYEQYF.

The rearrangement uses TRBV7-9 and TRBJ1-3; D unresolved. Germline lookup yields CDR1 SEHNR and CDR2 FQNEAQ (reference sequence). The CDR3 has 14 residues. The V end was cut by 2 bases, the J end by 1 base, with 6 bases between. CDR3 in amino acids: CASSLSTSGNTIYF. Written as DNA, the CDR3 is TGTGCCAGCAGCTTAAGTACTTCTGGAAACACCATATATTTT.

V and J are TRBV12-1 and TRBJ1-5; TRBD1 is the table's D call and was not checked against the DNA. TRBV12-1 is given as a pseudogene. CDR3 length equals 14 residues. CDR3 coding DNA: TGTGCCAGCAGCTTCAGGGGGGCGGCTCAGCCCCAGCATTTT. Protein: CASSFRGAAQPQHF.

The gene calls are TRBV7-3 and TRBJ2-1, with 7 nucleotides matching TRBD1. The CDR3 spans 12 residues. Losses at the gene ends were 5 bases for V and 7 bases for J; bases not matched to a gene: 2. Germline CDR1 and CDR2: SGHTA and FQGTGA. CDR3 in amino acids: CASSPTGNEQFF. Here the CDR3 DNA reads TGTGCCAGCAGCCCGACAGGGAATGAGCAGTTCTTC. Supplemented by reference TRBV7-3 and TRBJ2-1, the full variable domain reads GAGVSQTPSNKVTEKGKYVELRCDPISGHTALYWYRQSLGQGPEFLIYFQGTGAADDSGLPNDRFFAVRPEGSVSTLKIQRTERGDSAVYLCASSPTGNEQFFGPGTRLTVL.

A single count supports this clone. This sequence joins TRBV12-5 and TRBJ2-7; TRBD1 aligns across 7 bases. Germline CDR1 is LGHNT and CDR2 is FRNRAP. Trimming removed 0 bases from V and 6 bases from J; junction bases left unmatched: 14. This CDR3 region has 17 residues. CDR3 region: CASGLVLGRGRDSEQYF. The CDR3 DNA follows: TGTGCTAGTGGTTTGGTATTGGGAAGGGGGCGCGACTCCGAGCAGTACTTC. The full variable domain, rest sourced from reference TRBV12-5 and TRBJ2-7, is DARVTQTPRHKVTEMGQEVTMRCQPILGHNTVFWYRQTMMQGLELLAYFRNRAPLDDSGMPKDRFSAEMPDATLATLKIQPSEPRDSAVYFCASGLVLGRGRDSEQYFGPGTRLTVT.

The V call is TRBV20-1, the J call TRBJ1-2; TRBD1 matches 7 bases. With 6 bases clipped from V and 11 bases from J, the junction kept 9 bases outside the gene matches. Per the germline V gene, CDR1 is DFQATT and CDR2 is SNEGSKA (reference sequence). The CDR3 runs 11 residues. DNA for the CDR3: TGCAGTGCCCCTGGGACAGCGCGTTACACCTTC. Protein product: CSAPGTARYTF.

This chain links TRBV19 with TRBJ2-3; the D gene could be TRBD1 or TRBD2 (7 bases each). CDR1 and CDR2 from the germline V gene are LNHDA and SQIVND (reference sequence). Trimming cost V 7 bases and J 10 bases, with 15 bases left between them. The CDR3 contains 12 residues. The CDR3 here is CASTPGGGSQYF. As DNA, the CDR3 is TGTGCCAGTACCCCAGGGGGAGGGTCGCAGTATTTT. Drawing the rest from reference TRBV19 and TRBJ2-3, the complete variable domain is DGGITQSPKYLFRKEGQNVTLSCEQNLNHDAMYWYRQDPGQGLRLIYYSQIVNDFQKGDIAEGYSVSREKKESFPLTVTSAQKNPTAFYLCASTPGGGSQYFGPGTRLTVL.

The rearrangement links TRBV19 to TRBJ2-3, with no clear D. This CDR3 spans 9 amino acids. The V end was cut by 9 bases, the J end by 9 bases, with 7 bases between. Germline loops: CDR1 LNHDA, CDR2 SQIVND (reference sequence). CDR3 sequence: CASLFTQYF. The CDR3 DNA is TGTGCCAGCCTATTCACGCAGTATTTT. Together with reference TRBV19 and TRBJ2-3, the CDR3 gives the full variable domain: DGGITQSPKYLFRKEGQNVTLSCEQNLNHDAMYWYRQDPGQGLRLIYYSQIVNDFQKGDIAEGYSVSREKKESFPLTVTSAQKNPTAFYLCASLFTQYFGPGTRLTVL.

This rearrangement joins TRBV23-1 to TRBJ1-5; unclear D gene. TRBV23-1 is identified as an open reading frame with a role that is uncertain. This CDR3 contains 16 residues. Trimming stripped 6 bases from V and 4 bases from J, with 19 bases between. The CDR3 coding sequence is TGCGCCAGCAGACCTCCCCTTGATCGGGAGAATCAGCCCCAGCATTTT. Encoded protein: CASRPPLDRENQPQHF.

The chain carries TRBV5-6 and TRBJ2-4; 8 bases fit TRBD1. V was clipped by 2 bases and J by 4 bases; unmatched bases: 11. CDR1 SGHDT and CDR2 YYEEEE come from the germline V gene. CDR3 length: 17 residues. The chain's CDR3 is CASSLTLGQGAKNIQYF. CDR3 in DNA: TGTGCCAGCAGCTTAACGCTCGGGCAGGGGGCAAAAAACATTCAGTACTTC.

The CDR3 nucleotides read TGTGCCAGCAGCGCCATACAGGGCTCTGGGGCCAACGTCCTGACTTTC. Translating gives CASSAIQGSGANVLTF. This rearrangement joins TRBV11-3 to TRBJ2-6; TRBD1 is a possible D gene (6 bases). V was shortened by 5 bases and J by 0 bases, with 11 bases between the two germline ends. Germline V lookup: CDR1 SGHNT, CDR2 YENEEA. This CDR3 contains 16 residues.

CDR3 protein: CATSSGPPRGDTQYF. As DNA, the CDR3 is TGTGCCACCAGCTCAGGACCTCCGAGGGGAGATACGCAGTATTTT. The chain recombines TRBV15 with TRBJ2-3; tentatively, D is TRBD1 or TRBD2 (5 bases each). The CDR3 sequence is 15 residues long. Trimming took 5 bases from V and 5 from J, leaving 17 bases between them. Germline V gene sequence: CDR1 LNHNV, CDR2 YYDKDF (reference sequence). Using reference TRBV15 and TRBJ2-3 for the parts outside the CDR3, the full variable domain is DAMVIQNPRYQVTQFGKPVTLSCSQTLNHNVMYWYQQKSSQAPKLLFHYYDKDFNNEADTPDNFQSRRPNTSFCFLDIRSPGLGDTAMYLCATSSGPPRGDTQYFGPGTRLTVL.